These 8 T cell receptor beta chains were all obtained from the same sample, sequenced in a study of OX40 agonist ivuxolimab in advanced cancers. TCRdb keeps only in-frame clones here, not all; method: immunoSEQ multiplex PCR. The sample includes tens of thousands of clones, around four fifths of them seen just once. This specimen was CD4+ or CD8+ T cells sorted from blood, taken in a trial of the OX40 agonist ivuxolimab. Receptors originate from an adult with an advanced solid tumor such as melanoma, head and neck, liver or kidney cancer.

The chain combines TRBV7-2 with TRBJ2-7; 9 nucleotides line up with TRBD2. V lost 0 bases to trimming and J lost 2 bases; unmatched junction nucleotides: 5. Per germline, CDR1 SGHTA and CDR2 FQGNSA. The CDR3 spans 16 residues. The CDR3 spells CASSLARSSGAYEQYF. CDR3 sequence (DNA): TGTGCCAGCAGCTTAGCGAGGTCTAGCGGGGCCTACGAGCAGTACTTC.

V usage is TRBV6-5 and J usage is TRBJ2-7, with 9 bases identical to TRBD2. This CDR3 has 15 residues. V lost 6 bases to trimming and J lost 1 base; unmatched junction nucleotides: 7. Germline CDR1 and CDR2: MNHEY and SVGAGI. DNA for the CDR3: TGTGCCAGCAGCTTAGCGGGAGAGACATCCTACGAGCAGTACTTC. Translation: CASSLAGETSYEQYF.

The V call is TRBV19, the J call TRBJ2-1, with 10 positions matching TRBD2. The junction had 6 bases not matched to a gene; V was cut back by 3 bases and J by 7 bases. CDR1 and CDR2 (germline): LNHDA, SQIVND (reference sequence). CDR3 size: 15 residues. The CDR3 spells CASSINSGGWNEQFF. The CDR3 bases are TGTGCCAGTAGTATTAATAGCGGGGGGTGGAATGAGCAGTTCTTC.

The rearrangement links TRBV6-6 to TRBJ2-3, with D tentatively TRBD1 (8 bases). Trimming took 6 bases from V and 3 from J, leaving 19 bases between them. CDR3 size: 16 residues. The V gene's germline CDR1 is MNHNY and CDR2 SVGAGI (reference sequence). The CDR3 protein is CASSRPQGGKTDTQYF. The CDR3 DNA reads TGTGCCAGCAGCCGACCACAGGGGGGGAAGACAGATACGCAGTATTTT.

The chain recombines TRBV7-2 with TRBJ1-5, with D possibly matching TRBD1 (5 bases). Trimming removed 4 bases from V and 6 bases from J, with 10 bases in between. Germline CDR1 and CDR2: SGHTA and FQGNSA. The CDR3 runs to 13 residues. The chain's CDR3 is CASSYAGGQPQHF. CDR3 nucleotide sequence: TGTGCCAGCAGCTATGCGGGGGGTCAGCCCCAGCATTTT.

This rearrangement joins TRBV11-3 to TRBJ1-5, with 7 positions matching TRBD1. V trimming: 5 bases; J trimming: 3 bases; junction bases outside the gene matches: 4. The V gene's germline CDR1 is SGHNT and CDR2 YENEEA. The CDR3 covers 14 residues. Here the CDR3 reads CASSPQGDNQPQHF. CDR3 DNA: TGTGCCAGCAGCCCCCAGGGGGACAATCAGCCCCAGCATTTT.

This clone was counted a few times. Since the CDR3 does not end with the conserved phenylalanine or tryptophan, this likely comes from a read error. The DNA is omitted, as the CDR3 cannot be located on it reliably, and the CDR3 follows TCRdb's listing. The chain links TRBV5-5 to TRBJ1-5; TRBD1, the table's D call, lacks a check against the DNA. The CDR3 spans 14 amino acids, including both terminal residues. Germline V gene sequence: CDR1 SGHKS, CDR2 YYEKEE (reference sequence). Here the CDR3 reads CASSLEVDGRGLHL.

The rearrangement uses TRBV5-1 and TRBJ2-5, with 11 nucleotides matching TRBD2. The junction had 5 bases not matched to a gene; V was cut back by 1 base and J by 3 bases. The germline gives CDR1 SGHRS, CDR2 YFSETQ. CDR3 length: 16 residues. The CDR3 region has the DNA TGCGCCAGCAGCTTGCAGACTAGCGGGGTAAAAGAGACCCAGTACTTC. This encodes CASSLQTSGVKETQYF.